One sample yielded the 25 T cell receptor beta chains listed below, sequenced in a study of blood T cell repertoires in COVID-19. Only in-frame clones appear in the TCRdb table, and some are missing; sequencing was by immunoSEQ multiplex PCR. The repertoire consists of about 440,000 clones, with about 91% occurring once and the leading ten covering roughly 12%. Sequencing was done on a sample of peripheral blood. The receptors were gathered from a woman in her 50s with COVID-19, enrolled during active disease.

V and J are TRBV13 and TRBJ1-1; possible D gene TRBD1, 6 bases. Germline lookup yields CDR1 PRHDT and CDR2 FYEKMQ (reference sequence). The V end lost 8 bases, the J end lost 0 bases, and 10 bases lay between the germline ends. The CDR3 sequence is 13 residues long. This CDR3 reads CASQDSVNTEAFF. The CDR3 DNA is TGTGCCAGCCAGGACAGCGTGAACACTGAAGCTTTCTTT.

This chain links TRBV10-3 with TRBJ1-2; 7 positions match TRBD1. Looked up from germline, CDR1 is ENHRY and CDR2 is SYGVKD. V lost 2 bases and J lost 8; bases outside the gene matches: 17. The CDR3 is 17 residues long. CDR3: CAISETGTAFPKGGYTF. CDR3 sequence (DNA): TGTGCCATCAGTGAGACCGGGACAGCCTTCCCCAAAGGAGGCTACACCTTC.

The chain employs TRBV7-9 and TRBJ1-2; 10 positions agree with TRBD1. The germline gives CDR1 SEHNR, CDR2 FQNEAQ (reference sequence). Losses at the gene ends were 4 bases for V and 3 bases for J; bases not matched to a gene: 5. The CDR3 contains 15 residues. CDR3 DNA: TGTGCCAGCAGCTCCTGGGACAGGGGACACTATGGCTACACCTTC. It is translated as CASSSWDRGHYGYTF. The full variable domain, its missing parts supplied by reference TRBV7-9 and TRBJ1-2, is DTGVSQNPRHKITKRGQNVTFRCDPISEHNRLYWYRQTLGQGPEFLTYFQNEAQLEKSRLLSDRFSAERPKGSFSTLEIQRTEQGDSAMYLCASSSWDRGHYGYTFGSGTRLTVV.

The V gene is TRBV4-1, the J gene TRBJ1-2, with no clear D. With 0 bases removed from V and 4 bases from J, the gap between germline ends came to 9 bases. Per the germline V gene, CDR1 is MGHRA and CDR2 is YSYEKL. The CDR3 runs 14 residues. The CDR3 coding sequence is TGCGCCAGCAGCCAAGATGAGGGAATCTATGGCTACACCTTC. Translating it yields CASSQDEGIYGYTF.

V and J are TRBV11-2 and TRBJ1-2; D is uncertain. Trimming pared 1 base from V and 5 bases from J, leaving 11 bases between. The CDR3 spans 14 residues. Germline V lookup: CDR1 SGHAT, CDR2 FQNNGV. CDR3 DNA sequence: TGTGCCAGCAGCTTAGGATGGGGAGTGTATGGCTACACCTTC. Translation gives CASSLGWGVYGYTF.

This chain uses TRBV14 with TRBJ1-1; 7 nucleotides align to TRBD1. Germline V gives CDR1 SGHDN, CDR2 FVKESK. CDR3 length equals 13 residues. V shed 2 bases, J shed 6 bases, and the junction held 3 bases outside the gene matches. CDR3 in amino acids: CASSQYRGPEAFF. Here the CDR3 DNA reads TGTGCCAGCAGCCAATACAGGGGTCCTGAAGCTTTCTTT.

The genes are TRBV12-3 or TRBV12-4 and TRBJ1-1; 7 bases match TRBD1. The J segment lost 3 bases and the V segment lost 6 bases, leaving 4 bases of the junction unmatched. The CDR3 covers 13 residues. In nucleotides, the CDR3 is TGTGCCAGCAGCTTCGACAGGGACACTGAAGCTTTCTTT. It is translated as CASSFDRDTEAFF.

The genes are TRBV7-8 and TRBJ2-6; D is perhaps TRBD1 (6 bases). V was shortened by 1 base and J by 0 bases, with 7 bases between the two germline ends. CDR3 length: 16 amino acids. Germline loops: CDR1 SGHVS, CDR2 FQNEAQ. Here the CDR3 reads CASSLEGVSGANVLTF. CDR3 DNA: TGTGCCAGCAGCTTAGAGGGGGTCTCTGGGGCCAACGTCCTGACTTTC.

CDR3 sequence reads: CASSTGTGYSPLHF. In nucleotides, the CDR3 is TGTGCCAGCAGCACCGGGACAGGGTATTCACCCCTCCACTTT. The chain links TRBV27 to TRBJ1-6, with 9 positions matching TRBD1. V shed 6 bases and J 8 bases; nucleotides not matched to a gene: 5. The CDR3 extends over 14 amino acids. CDR1 is MNHEY, CDR2 SMNVEV, per germline (reference sequence).

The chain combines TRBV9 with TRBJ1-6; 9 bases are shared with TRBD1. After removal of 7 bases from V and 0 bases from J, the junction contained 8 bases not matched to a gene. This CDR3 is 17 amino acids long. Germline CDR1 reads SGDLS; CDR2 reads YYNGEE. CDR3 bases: TGTGCCAGCGGAACAGGGGGCCTAACCTCCTATAATTCACCCCTCCACTTT. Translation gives CASGTGGLTSYNSPLHF.

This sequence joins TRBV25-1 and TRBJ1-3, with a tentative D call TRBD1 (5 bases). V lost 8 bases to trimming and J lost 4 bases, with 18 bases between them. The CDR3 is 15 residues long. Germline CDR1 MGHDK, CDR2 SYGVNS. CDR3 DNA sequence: TGTGCCAGCGCCGCGGGAGGGGCAGGGGGAAACACCATATATTTT. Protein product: CASAAGGAGGNTIYF.

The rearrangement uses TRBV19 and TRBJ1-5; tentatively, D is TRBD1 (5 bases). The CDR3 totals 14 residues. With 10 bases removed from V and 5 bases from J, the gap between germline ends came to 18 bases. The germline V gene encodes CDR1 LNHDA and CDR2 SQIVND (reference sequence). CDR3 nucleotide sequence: TGTGCCACCATAGAGAAGGGGCGCGATCAGCCCCAGCATTTT. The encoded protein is CATIEKGRDQPQHF.

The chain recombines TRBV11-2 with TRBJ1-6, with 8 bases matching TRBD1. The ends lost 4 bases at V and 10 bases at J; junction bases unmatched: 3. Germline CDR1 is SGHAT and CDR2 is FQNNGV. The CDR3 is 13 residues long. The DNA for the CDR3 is TGTGCCAGCAGCTCAGGGGGCGGGTCACCCCTCCACTTT. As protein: CASSSGGGSPLHF. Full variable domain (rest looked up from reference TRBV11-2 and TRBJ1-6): EAGVAQSPRYKIIEKRQSVAFWCNPISGHATLYWYQQILGQGPKLLIQFQNNGVVDDSQLPKDRFSAERLKGVDSTLKIQPAKLEDSAVYLCASSSGGGSPLHFGNGTRLTVT.

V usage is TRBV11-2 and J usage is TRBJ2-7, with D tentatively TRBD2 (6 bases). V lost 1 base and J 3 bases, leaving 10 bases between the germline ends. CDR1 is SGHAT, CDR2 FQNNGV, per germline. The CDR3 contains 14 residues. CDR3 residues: CASSLVIGGYEQYF. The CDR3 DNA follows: TGTGCCAGCAGCTTAGTGATCGGGGGCTACGAGCAGTACTTC.

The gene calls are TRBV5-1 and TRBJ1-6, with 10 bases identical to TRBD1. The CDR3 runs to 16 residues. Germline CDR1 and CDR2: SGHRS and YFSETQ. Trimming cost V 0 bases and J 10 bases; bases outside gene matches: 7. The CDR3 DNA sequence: TGCGCCAGCAGCTTGGACATCCGGGACAGGGGATCACCCCTCCACTTT. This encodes CASSLDIRDRGSPLHF. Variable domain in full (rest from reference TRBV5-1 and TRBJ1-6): KAGVTQTPRYLIKTRGQQVTLSCSPISGHRSVSWYQQTPGQGLQFLFEYFSETQRNKGNFPGRFSGRQFSNSRSEMNVSTLELGDSALYLCASSLDIRDRGSPLHFGNGTRLTVT.

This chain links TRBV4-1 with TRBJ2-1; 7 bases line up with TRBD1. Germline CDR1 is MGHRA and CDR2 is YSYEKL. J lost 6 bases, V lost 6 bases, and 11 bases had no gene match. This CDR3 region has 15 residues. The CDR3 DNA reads TGCGCCAGCAGTGGGTACAGGGGTACGGGCAATGAGCAGTTCTTC. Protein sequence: CASSGYRGTGNEQFF.

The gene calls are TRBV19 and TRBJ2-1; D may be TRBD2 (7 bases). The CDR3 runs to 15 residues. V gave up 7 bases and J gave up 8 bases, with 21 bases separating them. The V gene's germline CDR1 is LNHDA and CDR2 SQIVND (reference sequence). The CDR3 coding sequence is TGTGCCAGTACCATGGGGCGGGGGCGCAACTATGAGCAGTTCTTC. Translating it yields CASTMGRGRNYEQFF.

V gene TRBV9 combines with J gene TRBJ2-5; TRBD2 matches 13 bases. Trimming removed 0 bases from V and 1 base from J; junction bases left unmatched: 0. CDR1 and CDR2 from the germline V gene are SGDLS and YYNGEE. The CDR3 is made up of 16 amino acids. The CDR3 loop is CASSVGTSGGQETQYF. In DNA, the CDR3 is TGTGCCAGCAGCGTAGGGACTAGCGGGGGCCAAGAGACCCAGTACTTC.

The CDR3, as DNA: TGTGCCAGCAGTGAATACAGGACAGCCAACTATGGCTACACCTTC. Its translation is CASSEYRTANYGYTF. J is TRBJ1-2 and V is TRBV25-1, with D perhaps matching TRBD1 (6 bases). CDR3 length: 15 residues. CDR1 MGHDK and CDR2 SYGVNS come from the germline V gene. V shed 0 bases and J shed 2 bases, with 10 bases lying between them.

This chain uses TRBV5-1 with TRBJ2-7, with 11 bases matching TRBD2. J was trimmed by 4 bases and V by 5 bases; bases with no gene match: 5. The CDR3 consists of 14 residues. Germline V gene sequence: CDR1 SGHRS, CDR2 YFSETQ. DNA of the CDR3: TGCGCCAGCAGGGCTGGGACTAGCGGTTACGAGCAGTACTTC. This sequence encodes CASRAGTSGYEQYF.

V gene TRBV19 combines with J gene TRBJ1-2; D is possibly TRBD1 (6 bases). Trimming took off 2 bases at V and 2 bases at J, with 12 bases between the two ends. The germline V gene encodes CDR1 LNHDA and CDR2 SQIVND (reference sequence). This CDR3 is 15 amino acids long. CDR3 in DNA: TGTGCCAGTAGTATAATTCCAGGGGACAACTATGGCTACACCTTC. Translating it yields CASSIIPGDNYGYTF.

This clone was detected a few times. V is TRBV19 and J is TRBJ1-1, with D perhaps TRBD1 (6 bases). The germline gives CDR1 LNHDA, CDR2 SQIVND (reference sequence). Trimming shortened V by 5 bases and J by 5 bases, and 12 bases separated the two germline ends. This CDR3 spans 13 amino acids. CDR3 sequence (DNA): TGTGCCAGTAGTCCCGGGACAACGACTGAAGCTTTCTTT. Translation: CASSPGTTTEAFF.

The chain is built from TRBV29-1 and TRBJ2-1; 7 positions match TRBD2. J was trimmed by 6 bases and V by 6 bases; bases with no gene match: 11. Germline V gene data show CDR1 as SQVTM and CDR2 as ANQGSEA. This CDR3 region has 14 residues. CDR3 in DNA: TGCAGCGTGGACGGGGGGTTGGGTAGCAATGAGCAGTTCTTC. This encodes CSVDGGLGSNEQFF.

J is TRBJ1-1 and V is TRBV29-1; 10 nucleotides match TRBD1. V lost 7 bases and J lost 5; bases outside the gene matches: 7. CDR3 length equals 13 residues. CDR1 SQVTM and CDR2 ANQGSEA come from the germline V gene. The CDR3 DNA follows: TGCAGCGGGGGACAGGGGTCGGGGACTGAAGCTTTCTTT. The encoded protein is CSGGQGSGTEAFF.

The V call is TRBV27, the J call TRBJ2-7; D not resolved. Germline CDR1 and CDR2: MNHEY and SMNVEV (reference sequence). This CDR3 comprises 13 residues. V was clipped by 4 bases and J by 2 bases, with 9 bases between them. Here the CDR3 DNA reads TGTGCCAGCAGTTACGCTAAAACCTACGAGCAGTACTTC. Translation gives CASSYAKTYEQYF.